This T cell receptor (beta chain) appears in the sequencing data of a study of tumor-infiltrating lymphocytes in primary liver carcinoma. Comment on this clonotype: One end of the junction varies from germline; a read error may be responsible.

With 400 to 550 ng total RNA as template and a constant-region primer, TCR beta cDNA was made. Library construction for TCR beta comprised three nested multiplex PCR rounds performed with slightly modified ARM-PCR. A C-beta reverse primer was combined with TRBV1-TRBV30 forward primers in the first two PCR rounds, and each round had about 10 cycles. TCRdb re-derived calls from the multiplex PCR reads in MiXCR, one entry per CDR3 protein. The repertoire includes more than 95,000 distinct CDR3 sequences, 64% of them detected once, and approximately 8.9% sits in the top ten. This CDR3 has 16 residues. CDR1 is SGHAT and CDR2 is FQNNGV in the germline V gene. Co-extracted RNA and DNA came from roughly 20-30 mg of unsorted bulk tissue. Tumors were each sampled at five separate regions.

Sequenced: liver tumor tissue from sampling region 3. Subset noted: tumor region T3, left-lateral pole. V usage is TRBV11-2 and J usage is TRBJ2-7; TRBD2 matches 7 bases. This sequence originates from a woman in her fifties or sixties with primary liver carcinoma and hepatitis B virus infection. CDR3 sequence reads: CAGSLSGLGGPYEQYF. CDR3 sequence (DNA): TGTGCCGGCAGCTTGTCGGGTCTGGGAGGGCCCTACGAGCAGTACTTC.